Presented here are 3 T cell receptor beta chains from one specimen sequenced in a study of human T cells and chemical hapten exposure. The time point was: patch test 2, 6 weeks after DPC sensitization. The treatment: therapeutic diphenylcyclopropenone sensitization with weekly scalp DPC. TCRdb ran MiXCR on the RACE reads and lists one entry per CDR3 protein. The sample has over 70,000 distinct CDR3 sequences, over 6.5% seen once. The sequencing here drew on whole blood, taken in connection with sensitization to the hapten diphenylcyclopropenone (DPC). The receptors were sampled from a woman between 45 and 60 years old with alopecia areata. Some clones in this sample may be carry-over from other donors' samples.

This clonotype was seen more than once but under ten times. The gene calls are TRBV9 and TRBJ2-2; the D gene could be TRBD1 or TRBD2 (5 bases each). This CDR3 contains 14 residues. Germline V lookup: CDR1 SGDLS, CDR2 YYNGEE. Trimming left V 0 bases short and J 7 bases short, with 10 bases between. CDR3 sequence: CASSVVRDGGELFF. The CDR3 nucleotides read TGTGCCAGCAGCGTAGTAAGGGACGGCGGGGAGCTGTTTTTT.

The chain couples TRBV7-9 to TRBJ1-6, with unresolved D. Germline V gene lookup returns CDR1 SEHNR and CDR2 FQNEAQ (reference sequence). The CDR3 runs to 15 residues. The V end was cut by 0 bases, the J end by 10 bases, with 13 bases between. The CDR3 DNA reads TGTGCCAGCAGCTTAGCCATGGGCTGGGGATCACCCCTCCACTTT. It codes for CASSLAMGWGSPLHF.

This sequence joins TRBV12-3 or TRBV12-4 and TRBJ2-7, with D perhaps TRBD2 (6 bases). This CDR3 is 13 amino acids long. Trimming removed 5 bases at V and 6 bases at J, with 14 bases between. The CDR3 nucleotides are TGTGCCAGCAGTGCCCTCCCCGGGGGCGAGCAGTACTTC. It yields the protein CASSALPGGEQYF.